The clone carrying this T cell receptor (beta chain) was seen just once. The sample is drawn from a study of blood T cell repertoires in COVID-19. The V gene end was trimmed by 7 bases and the J gene end by 2 bases; junction bases not matched to a gene: 4. The CDR3 contains 13 residues. Germline values: CDR1 SGHKS, CDR2 YYEKEE (reference sequence). Measured with immunoSEQ multiplex PCR; TCRdb has only the in-frame clones, and not every one. The profile covers 90,000 to 150,000 clones, with 65% to 90% appearing a single time and 9.5% to 13% taken by the ten largest. The sequencing sample was made of peripheral blood. The receptor comes from a human donor in a cohort sampled during active COVID-19. The chain couples TRBV5-5 to TRBJ2-7; 9 bases map to TRBD1. Here the CDR3 DNA reads TGTGCCAGCCGGAGACAGGGGGCCTACGAGCAGTACTTC. Protein sequence: CASRRQGAYEQYF.